This T cell receptor (beta chain) was sequenced during a study of technical replicates of blood from several donors. Per the germline V gene, CDR1 is LNHDA and CDR2 is SQIVND (reference sequence). The CDR3 has 15 amino acids. Germline trimming cut 8 bases from V and 0 bases from J; bases unmatched to any gene: 5. The assay was immunoSEQ multiplex PCR, and TCRdb's table has in-frame clones only and misses some. The sample holds under 80,000 clones, about 91% seen once. The rearrangement joins TRBV19 to TRBJ1-3, with 9 bases lining up with TRBD1. Sequenced input: T cells isolated from PBMCs. This TCR was sampled from a human donor in good health. Some clones in this sample may be carry-over from other donors' samples. CDR3 protein: CASFRQGDSGNTIYF. In nucleotides, the CDR3 is TGTGCCAGTTTCAGACAGGGGGACTCTGGAAACACCATATATTTT.